The 18 T cell receptor beta chains below all came from one sample that was sequenced in a study of blood T cell repertoires in COVID-19 (dated by TCRdb to 2019 to 2021). The library was built by means of the immunoSEQ multiplex PCR assay. TCRdb took this table from immuneACCESS and kept in-frame rearrangements with V and J called. Such tables lack part of the clones; where checked against another copy, unresolved V genes explain under half of the gap, and the rest is unexplained. The sample has 100,000 or so clones on record, around 86% of them singletons. Around 4.5% of the sample rests with the top ten. Source material: peripheral blood. The receptor source for this set is a man aged 50 to 59 with acute or convalescent COVID-19.

This clone was picked up a small number of times. The chain joins TRBV30 to TRBJ1-5; D possibly corresponds to TRBD1 (6 bases). Germline V lookup: CDR1 GTSNPN, CDR2 SVGIG (reference sequence). The CDR3 totals 16 residues. Trimming took 2 bases from V and 8 from J, leaving 22 bases between them. The CDR3 spells CAWSPGDRGWGKPQHF. The CDR3 DNA follows: TGTGCCTGGAGTCCAGGGGATCGGGGCTGGGGAAAGCCCCAGCATTTT.

To note about this clone: Other DNA sequences of this sample code for an identical CDR3. The rearrangement links TRBV28 to TRBJ1-2; D gene ambiguous. CDR1 is MDHEN and CDR2 is SYDVKM in the germline V gene. The CDR3 runs to 12 residues. Trimming pared 2 bases from V and 4 bases from J, leaving 5 bases between. The CDR3 loop is CASSLRSYGYTF. As DNA, the CDR3 is TGTGCCAGCAGTTTACGGAGCTATGGCTACACCTTC.

The genes are TRBV5-1 and TRBJ2-3, with 9 bases identical to TRBD1. Germline loops: CDR1 SGHRS, CDR2 YFSETQ. Unmatched junction bases numbered 7, after V lost 0 bases and J lost 2 bases. The CDR3 runs to 17 residues. CDR3: CASSLGTGTGPTDTQYF. CDR3 nucleotide sequence: TGCGCCAGCAGCTTGGGTACCGGGACAGGGCCCACAGATACGCAGTATTTT.

V is TRBV24-1 and J is TRBJ2-3; TRBD2 matches 9 bases. CDR1 and CDR2 from the germline V gene are KGHDR and SFDVKD. The CDR3 length is 19 residues. J was trimmed by 2 bases and V by 3 bases; bases with no gene match: 14. CDR3: CATSDPQDYSGRYTDTQYF. CDR3 DNA sequence: TGTGCCACCAGTGATCCCCAAGATTATAGCGGGAGATACACAGATACGCAGTATTTT.

The count of this clone is one. The chain couples TRBV28 to TRBJ1-3; 10 positions match TRBD1. Germline CDR1 reads MDHEN; CDR2 reads SYDVKM. Unmatched junction bases numbered 7, after V lost 8 bases and J lost 3 bases. CDR3 length: 15 amino acids. The CDR3 DNA reads TGTGCCAGCGGACCGGGACAGGGGCTTGGAAACACCATATATTTT. Encoded protein: CASGPGQGLGNTIYF.

The chain carries TRBV28 and TRBJ1-5; D unresolved. V was cut by 1 base and J by 4 bases, with 8 bases left in between. CDR1 and CDR2 (germline): MDHEN, SYDVKM. This CDR3 region has 14 residues. CDR3 sequence (DNA): TGTGCCAGCAGTTTATTACAGCTAAATCAGCCCCAGCATTTT. Its protein is CASSLLQLNQPQHF.

The DNA for the CDR3 is TGTGCCAGCAGTTTATTAGAGGGGAACACTGAAGCTTTCTTT. Translating gives CASSLLEGNTEAFF. The chain is built from TRBV27 and TRBJ1-1; D call uncertain. The CDR3 is 14 residues long. The ends were cut back, 1 base at V and 1 base at J, with 7 bases in the middle. Germline-derived CDR1 and CDR2 are MNHEY and SMNVEV (reference sequence).

This clone has a handful of counts. The V and J genes are TRBV20-1 and TRBJ2-7, with 8 bases that match TRBD1. CDR1 is DFQATT, CDR2 SNEGSKA, per germline (reference sequence). Losses at the gene ends were 3 bases for V and 0 bases for J; bases not matched to a gene: 10. The CDR3 totals 16 residues. The CDR3 DNA follows: TGCAGTGCTAGTCCTCCCAGGACAGGGAGCTCCTACGAGCAGTACTTC. As protein: CSASPPRTGSSYEQYF.

This chain links TRBV5-4 with TRBJ2-1; TRBD2 agrees at 9 bases. With V trimmed by 0 bases and J by 0 bases, 4 bases remained unmatched. The CDR3 has 17 residues. From germline, CDR1 is SGHNT and CDR2 YYREEE (reference sequence). The CDR3 region is CASSLVLAGFSYNEQFF. CDR3 DNA: TGTGCCAGCAGCTTGGTACTAGCGGGTTTCTCCTACAATGAGCAGTTCTTC.

The genes are TRBV3-1 (or the pseudogene TRBV3-2) and TRBJ2-5; D may be TRBD1 (6 bases). Per the germline V gene, CDR1 is LGHDT and CDR2 is YNNKEL (reference sequence). The CDR3 loop spans 14 amino acids. V shed 4 bases and J shed 3 bases, with 12 bases lying between them. CDR3 loop: CASSRRDTEETQYF. CDR3 bases: TGTGCCAGCAGCCGCCGGGACACCGAAGAGACCCAGTACTTC.

V gene TRBV9 combines with J gene TRBJ2-1, with D tentatively TRBD2 (6 bases). Trimming stripped 1 base from V and 7 bases from J, with 27 bases between. Germline loops: CDR1 SGDLS, CDR2 YYNGEE. The CDR3 contains 19 residues. CDR3 sequence: CASSVPTGDSGDLRNEQFF. The CDR3 region has the DNA TGTGCCAGCAGCGTACCAACCGGTGATAGCGGAGACTTGAGAAATGAGCAGTTCTTC.

About this clone itself: Other DNA sequences in this specimen translate into the identical CDR3. The genes are TRBV11-2 and TRBJ2-1; 10 positions match TRBD2. Germline loops: CDR1 SGHAT, CDR2 FQNNGV. The V and J ends lost 5 bases and 4 bases, in that order; junction bases with no gene match: 5. This CDR3 contains 15 residues. CDR3 region: CASSPGLAAYNEQFF. CDR3 coding DNA: TGTGCCAGCAGCCCAGGACTAGCGGCGTACAATGAGCAGTTCTTC.

This chain connects TRBV19 to TRBJ1-1; D is undetermined. CDR1 is LNHDA and CDR2 is SQIVND in the germline V gene (reference sequence). V lost 7 bases to trimming and J lost 1 base, with 10 bases between them. The length of the CDR3 is 13 residues. The CDR3 DNA sequence: TGTGCCAGTACAGGCAAAAAGAACACTGAAGCTTTCTTT. It yields the protein CASTGKKNTEAFF.

CDR3 sequence reads: CASSPTPTVAGTQYF. CDR3 DNA: TGTGCCAGTAGTCCAACTCCCACAGTGGCGGGGACCCAGTACTTC. The V gene is TRBV19, the J gene TRBJ2-5; D is possibly TRBD2 (5 bases). The CDR3 loop spans 15 amino acids. V gave up 5 bases and J gave up 7 bases, with 20 bases separating them. Germline V CDR1 and CDR2: LNHDA, SQIVND (reference sequence).

The J gene is TRBJ1-4, the V gene TRBV4-1, with 7 bases aligning to TRBD1. CDR1 and CDR2 (germline): MGHRA, YSYEKL. With 4 bases clipped from V and 0 bases from J, the junction kept 17 bases outside the gene matches. CDR3 size: 20 residues. In nucleotides, the CDR3 is TGCGCCAGCAGCCCACAGGGGTTTCGTTCCAGAACCTCAACTAATGAAAAACTGTTTTTT. Protein: CASSPQGFRSRTSTNEKLFF.

This chain connects TRBV4-1 to TRBJ2-5; D is perhaps TRBD2 (6 bases). CDR3 length: 13 amino acids. In germline, CDR1 is MGHRA, CDR2 YSYEKL. Trimming shortened V by 4 bases and J by 5 bases, and 11 bases separated the two germline ends. The CDR3 bases are TGCGCCAGCAGCCCCAGGGAGGCGGAGACCCAGTACTTC. Its protein is CASSPREAETQYF.

The chain joins TRBV4-1 to TRBJ2-3, with 7 bases fitting TRBD2. Germline V gives CDR1 MGHRA, CDR2 YSYEKL. J gave up 2 bases and V 0 bases, and 8 bases lay outside the gene matches. CDR3 length: 17 residues. Written as DNA, the CDR3 is TGCGCCAGCAGCCAAGAGGAGGCGGGGGAGACCACAGATACGCAGTATTTT. Translating gives CASSQEEAGETTDTQYF.

V and J are TRBV2 and TRBJ1-3; TRBD1 agrees at 7 bases. The V gene end was trimmed by 6 bases and the J gene end by 0 bases; junction bases not matched to a gene: 2. The CDR3 totals 14 residues. Per germline, CDR1 SNHLY and CDR2 FYNNEI. The CDR3 is CASRTGTSGNTIYF. As DNA, the CDR3 is TGTGCCAGCAGGACAGGGACCTCTGGAAACACCATATATTTT.